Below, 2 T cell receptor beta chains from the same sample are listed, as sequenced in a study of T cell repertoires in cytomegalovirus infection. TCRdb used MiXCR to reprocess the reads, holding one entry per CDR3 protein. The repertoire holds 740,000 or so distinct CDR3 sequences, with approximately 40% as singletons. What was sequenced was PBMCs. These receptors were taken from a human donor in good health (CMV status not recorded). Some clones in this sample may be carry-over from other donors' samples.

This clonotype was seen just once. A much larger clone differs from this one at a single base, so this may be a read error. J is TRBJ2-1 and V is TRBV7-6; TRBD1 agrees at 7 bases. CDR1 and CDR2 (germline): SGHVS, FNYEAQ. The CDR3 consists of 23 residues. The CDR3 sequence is CASSLLGPLRDRFVPSSYNERFF. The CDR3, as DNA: TGTGCCAGCAGCCTACTAGGGCCCCTCCGGGACAGATTTGTGCCGAGCTCCTACAATGAGCGGTTCTTC.

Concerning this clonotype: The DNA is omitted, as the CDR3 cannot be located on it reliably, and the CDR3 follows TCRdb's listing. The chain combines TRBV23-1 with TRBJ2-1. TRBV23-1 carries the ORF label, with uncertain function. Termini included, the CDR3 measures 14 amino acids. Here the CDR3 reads CASSQSLWQLKQFF.